The rows below give T cell receptor beta chains drawn from one sample of a study of CD8 T cells in Susac syndrome. A single record per CDR3 protein comes from TCRdb applying MiXCR to the immunoSEQ multiplex PCR reads. The data contain around 140,000 distinct CDR3 sequences, approximately 95% of them singletons. The sequenced material came from CD4+ T cells from PBMCs. The receptors come from a human donor with multiple sclerosis. Both conserved end residues are part of each CDR3. The order of the fields is J gene, V gene, clone size, D gene, CDR3 protein, CDR3 DNA. The D gene is left open where the match is weak. A row's size may be missing; if present it is once, few, many or a size class.

j_gene: TRBJ2-1
v_gene: TRBV20-1
abundance: .
d_gene: TRBD2
CDR3aa: CSARSLTSGFSRGEQFF
CDR3nt: TGCAGTGCTAGATCGTTGACTAGCGGATTCTCACGAGGCGAGCAGTTCTTC

j_gene: TRBJ1-5
v_gene: TRBV5-1
abundance: .
d_gene: .
CDR3aa: CASSLGGRYEPQHF
CDR3nt: TGCGCCAGCAGCTTGGGAGGCCGATATGAGCCCCAGCATTTT

j_gene: TRBJ1-4
v_gene: TRBV29-1
abundance: .
d_gene: .
CDR3aa: CSARGQLGEKLFF
CDR3nt: TGCAGCGCAAGAGGACAGCTCGGAGAAAAACTGTTTTTT

j_gene: TRBJ1-5
v_gene: TRBV12-3/TRBV12-4
abundance: .
d_gene: .
CDR3aa: CASSLWGATSNQPQHF
CDR3nt: TGTGCCAGCAGTTTATGGGGGGCGACTAGCAATCAGCCCCAGCATTTT

j_gene: TRBJ2-7
v_gene: TRBV20-1
abundance: .
d_gene: TRBD2
CDR3aa: CSAPEFSGSYEQYF
CDR3nt: TGCAGTGCTCCAGAATTTAGCGGGAGCTACGAGCAGTACTTC

j_gene: TRBJ1-4
v_gene: TRBV20-1
abundance: .
d_gene: .
CDR3aa: CSARQGRFEKLFF
CDR3nt: TGCAGTGCTAGACAGGGGCGGTTTGAAAAACTGTTTTTT

j_gene: TRBJ2-2
v_gene: TRBV5-1
abundance: .
d_gene: .
CDR3aa: CASSSLPQALSNTGELFF
CDR3nt: TGCGCCAGCAGCTCCCTCCCCCAGGCACTATCGAACACCGGGGAGCTGTTTTTT

j_gene: TRBJ1-2
v_gene: TRBV28
abundance: .
d_gene: .
CDR3aa: CASNFGVPRVNYGYTF
CDR3nt: TGTGCCAGCAATTTTGGGGTCCCCCGGGTTAACTATGGCTACACCTTC

j_gene: TRBJ1-1
v_gene: TRBV15
abundance: .
d_gene: .
CDR3aa: CATSRAGFGAFF
CDR3nt: TGTGCCACCAGCAGAGCCGGGTTCGGAGCTTTCTTT

j_gene: TRBJ2-7
v_gene: TRBV3-1
abundance: .
d_gene: .
CDR3aa: CASSHGGGPPYEQYF
CDR3nt: TGTGCCAGCAGCCATGGCGGCGGGCCTCCCTACGAGCAGTACTTC

j_gene: TRBJ2-7
v_gene: TRBV12-3/TRBV12-4
abundance: .
d_gene: .
CDR3aa: CASSSRQGLYEQYF
CDR3nt: TGTGCCAGCAGTTCCCGACAGGGACTCTACGAGCAGTACTTC

j_gene: TRBJ1-1
v_gene: TRBV30
abundance: .
d_gene: .
CDR3aa: CAWSDQRNTEAFF
CDR3nt: TGTGCCTGGAGTGATCAAAGGAACACTGAAGCTTTCTTT

j_gene: TRBJ1-1
v_gene: TRBV7-9
abundance: .
d_gene: TRBD1
CDR3aa: CASSLDLGTGAFF
CDR3nt: TGTGCCAGCAGCTTAGATCTTGGGACAGGGGCTTTCTTT

j_gene: TRBJ1-5
v_gene: TRBV28
abundance: .
d_gene: .
CDR3aa: CASSYTGNQPQHF
CDR3nt: TGTGCCAGCAGTTATACAGGGAATCAGCCCCAGCATTTT

j_gene: TRBJ2-2
v_gene: TRBV15
abundance: .
d_gene: .
CDR3aa: CATSRAGAAGELFF
CDR3nt: TGTGCCACCAGCAGAGCGGGGGCGGCCGGGGAGCTGTTTTTT

j_gene: TRBJ1-5
v_gene: TRBV20-1
abundance: .
d_gene: .
CDR3aa: CSARDLFGGNQPQHF
CDR3nt: TGCAGTGCTAGAGATCTTTTTGGAGGCAATCAGCCCCAGCATTTT

j_gene: TRBJ2-7
v_gene: TRBV28
abundance: .
d_gene: .
CDR3aa: CASGSPPYEQYF
CDR3nt: TGTGCCAGCGGGAGCCCTCCCTACGAGCAGTACTTC

j_gene: TRBJ2-2
v_gene: TRBV27
abundance: .
d_gene: TRBD1
CDR3aa: CASRTTGQTGELFF
CDR3nt: TGTGCCAGCAGGACGACAGGGCAAACCGGGGAGCTGTTTTTT

j_gene: TRBJ1-5
v_gene: TRBV20-1
abundance: .
d_gene: .
CDR3aa: CSASPRPQNQPQHF
CDR3nt: TGCAGTGCCTCACCCCGGCCTCAAAATCAGCCCCAGCATTTT

j_gene: TRBJ2-5
v_gene: TRBV4-3
abundance: .
d_gene: .
CDR3aa: CASSRNREETQYF
CDR3nt: TGCGCCAGCAGCCGAAACAGGGAAGAGACCCAGTACTTC

j_gene: TRBJ1-1
v_gene: TRBV4-3
abundance: .
d_gene: TRBD1
CDR3aa: CASSQAGQGEHNTEAFF
CDR3nt: TGCGCCAGCAGCCAAGCGGGACAGGGGGAGCATAACACTGAAGCTTTCTTT

j_gene: TRBJ2-5
v_gene: TRBV7-9
abundance: once
d_gene: .
CDR3aa: CASSVAHRAKETQYF
CDR3nt: TGTGCCAGCAGCGTCGCGCATAGAGCGAAGGAGACCCAGTACTTC

j_gene: TRBJ2-2
v_gene: TRBV9
abundance: once
d_gene: TRBD1
CDR3aa: CASSVTTGETTGELFF
CDR3nt: TGTGCCAGCAGCGTAACTACAGGGGAGACCACCGGGGAGCTGTTTTTT

j_gene: TRBJ2-7
v_gene: TRBV29-1
abundance: .
d_gene: TRBD1
CDR3aa: CSAQKEWDRPYEQYF
CDR3nt: TGCAGCGCCCAGAAAGAATGGGACAGGCCCTACGAGCAGTACTTC